What follows describes a single T cell receptor delta chain. With CATT, TCRdb re-called clones from the reads. The sample holds some 11,000 delta-chain clones, 3.5% seen once. The CDR3 runs 16 residues. CDR1 is TSWWSYY and CDR2 is QGS in the germline V gene. V lost 1 base and J lost 6; bases outside the gene matches: 7. The sample is drawn from a study of gamma-delta chains in newborns, infants, children. For the study at large: Polyclonal expansion of innate γδ T cells after birth follows microbial exposure.

The TCR was taken from a child who was a newborn, infant or young child, either healthy, febrile or measles-vaccinated (not recorded which). The specimen sequenced was blood. The chain has TRDV1 and TRDJ1; 11 bases agree with TRDD3. The DNA of the CDR3 is TGTGCTCTTGGGGAACATGGTGGGGGATACGTTCATAAACTCATCTTT. Translation: CALGEHGGGYVHKLIF.